What follows are 5 T cell receptor beta chains derived from one specimen sequenced in a study of control samples from healthy donors and cancer patients (dated by TCRdb to 2020 to 2022). Library preparation was by the immunoSEQ multiplex PCR assay. TCRdb retrieved this table from immuneACCESS and kept in-frame rearrangements only. Not all clones are present; in checked studies, unresolved V genes account for under half, and no reason is known for the remainder. The sample includes 150,000 to 200,000 clones, with more than 80% observed a single time. The ten largest clones take up 1.4% of the sample. Sequenced: blood. The receptors come from a man aged 25-45 years in good health.

V usage is TRBV6-5 and J usage is TRBJ2-3, with D tentatively TRBD2 (5 bases). CDR1 is MNHEY and CDR2 is SVGAGI in the germline V gene. The CDR3 consists of 16 residues. The V gene lost 2 bases and the J gene lost 1 base, with 13 bases spanning the gap. CDR3 in amino acids: CASSYRLALGTDTQYF. CDR3 coding DNA: TGTGCCAGCAGTTACCGGCTAGCTTTGGGCACAGATACGCAGTATTTT.

CDR3 sequence reads: CASSAGAPDTQYF. In DNA, the CDR3 is TGCGCCAGCAGCGCTGGGGCCCCAGATACGCAGTATTTT. The chain uses TRBV10-1 and TRBJ2-3; tentatively, D is TRBD1 (5 bases). Germline values: CDR1 WNHNN, CDR2 SYGVQD (reference sequence). V dropped 6 bases and J dropped 4 bases, with 11 bases sitting between them. This CDR3 has 13 amino acids.

Points on this clone: The same CDR3 can be traced to other DNA sequences in this sample. The chain employs TRBV5-1 and TRBJ2-5, with TRBD1 identical over 9 bases. Germline V gene lookup returns CDR1 SGHRS and CDR2 YFSETQ. Germline trimming cut 2 bases from V and 5 bases from J; bases unmatched to any gene: 1. The CDR3 contains 13 residues. The CDR3 is CASSFGTGETQYF. The CDR3 region has the DNA TGCGCCAGCAGCTTTGGGACAGGGGAGACCCAGTACTTC.

This clone was counted a few times. V is TRBV9 and J is TRBJ1-2, with D possibly being TRBD1 (6 bases). The V end was cut by 5 bases, the J end by 8 bases, with 22 bases between. The CDR3 totals 15 residues. CDR1 and CDR2 from the germline V gene are SGDLS and YYNGEE. The CDR3 DNA is TGTGCCAGCAGTACCCACGGGGGCTCGGTAGCGGGCTACACCTTC. Its translation: CASSTHGGSVAGYTF. The whole variable domain, remainder taken from reference TRBV9 and TRBJ1-2, is DSGVTQTPKHLITATGQRVTLRCSPRSGDLSVYWYQQSLDQGLQFLIQYYNGEERAKGNILERFSAQQFPDLHSELNLSSLELGDSALYFCASSTHGGSVAGYTFGSGTRLTVV.

This chain links TRBV18 with TRBJ2-5; 8 bases line up with TRBD2. From germline, CDR1 is KGHSH and CDR2 LQKENI. CDR3 length equals 16 residues. V gave up 2 bases and J gave up 0 bases; unmatched junction bases: 5. The CDR3 reads CASSPGASGHQETQYF. The CDR3 coding sequence is TGTGCCAGCTCACCAGGTGCTAGCGGGCACCAAGAGACCCAGTACTTC.